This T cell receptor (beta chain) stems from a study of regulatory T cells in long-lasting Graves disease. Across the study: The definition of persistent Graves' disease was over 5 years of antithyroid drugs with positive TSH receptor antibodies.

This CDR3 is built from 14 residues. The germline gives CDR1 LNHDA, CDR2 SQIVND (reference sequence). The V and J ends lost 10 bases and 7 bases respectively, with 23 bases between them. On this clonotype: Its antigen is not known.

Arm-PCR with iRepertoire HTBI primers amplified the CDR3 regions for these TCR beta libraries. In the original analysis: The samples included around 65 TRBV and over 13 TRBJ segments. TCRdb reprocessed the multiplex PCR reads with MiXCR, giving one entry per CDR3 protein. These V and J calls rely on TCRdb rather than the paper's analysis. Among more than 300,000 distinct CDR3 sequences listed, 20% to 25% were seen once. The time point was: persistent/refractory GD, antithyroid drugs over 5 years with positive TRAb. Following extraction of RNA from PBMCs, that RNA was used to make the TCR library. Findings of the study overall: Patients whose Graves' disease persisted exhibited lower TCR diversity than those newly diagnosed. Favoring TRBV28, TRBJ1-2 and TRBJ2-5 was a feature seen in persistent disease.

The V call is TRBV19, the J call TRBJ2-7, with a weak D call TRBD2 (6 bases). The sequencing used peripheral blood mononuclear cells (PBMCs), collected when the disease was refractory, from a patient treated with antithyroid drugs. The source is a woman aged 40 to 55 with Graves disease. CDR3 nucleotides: TGTGCCAATAGCACGGGACTGCGGGGCGGGGAGCAGTACTTC. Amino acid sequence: CANSTGLRGGEQYF.